Shown below are 9 T cell receptor beta chains from a single sample sequenced in a study of response to subunit inactivated influenza vaccine. Via MiXCR, TCRdb re-called the RT-PCR reads, giving one row per CDR3 protein. This sample carries over 650,000 distinct CDR3 sequences, 18% of them seen once, and the ten largest clones take roughly 11%. The sequenced sample was PBMCs from blood, obtained less than 6 days after vaccination. These receptors all stem from a man in his fifties who received an inactivated influenza vaccine.

This clonotype showed up just once. The chain links TRBV4-2 to TRBJ1-4; D is perhaps TRBD1 (6 bases). The CDR3 loop spans 15 amino acids. Germline assignment: CDR1 LGHNA and CDR2 YNFKEQ. Trimming removed 0 bases at V and 7 bases at J, with 12 bases between. Written as DNA, the CDR3 is TGTGCCAGCAGCCAAGATTGGGGGGGGCGTGAAAAACTGTTTTTT. Protein sequence: CASSQDWGGREKLFF.

The chain carries TRBV5-1 and TRBJ2-7, with a possible D match to TRBD2 (7 bases). Looked up from germline, CDR1 is SGHRS and CDR2 is YFSETQ. The CDR3 covers 14 residues. V lost 5 bases to trimming and J lost 5 bases, with 17 bases between them. This chain's CDR3 is CASSSTGGQNEQYF. CDR3 nucleotides: TGCGCCAGCAGTTCGACCGGGGGGCAAAACGAGCAGTACTTC.

The J gene is TRBJ2-1, the V gene TRBV6-5, with D possibly TRBD2 on 7 matching bases. The germline CDR1 and CDR2 sequences are MNHEY and SVGAGI. The CDR3 runs to 15 residues. V gave up 3 bases and J gave up 10 bases, with 19 bases separating them. CDR3 bases: TGTGCCAGCAGTTATGTGGGGGCCGGGCGGGAGGAGCAGTTCTTC. Its translation is CASSYVGAGREEQFF.

This clonotype occurred many times. The chain is built from TRBV5-6 and TRBJ1-1; no firm D call. V was trimmed by 0 bases and J by 3 bases, leaving 6 bases between them. The V gene's germline CDR1 is SGHDT and CDR2 YYEEEE. The CDR3 contains 13 residues. The CDR3 region has the DNA TGTGCCAGCAGCTTGGGGAGTGACACTGAAGCTTTCTTT. As protein: CASSLGSDTEAFF.

This clonotype appeared many times. V is TRBV20-1 and J is TRBJ2-7; possible D gene TRBD1, 6 bases. Trimming took off 5 bases at V and 1 base at J, with 15 bases between the two ends. Germline CDR1 DFQATT, CDR2 SNEGSKA (reference sequence). The CDR3 is made up of 14 amino acids. The CDR3 sequence is CSAPRTVGSYEQYF. For the CDR3, the DNA is TGCAGTGCTCCTCGGACAGTCGGTTCCTACGAGCAGTACTTC.

The V and J genes are TRBV4-1 and TRBJ1-1, with D perhaps TRBD1 (5 bases). From germline, CDR1 is MGHRA and CDR2 YSYEKL. This CDR3 comprises 16 residues. V was pared by 1 base and J by 1 base, with 13 bases between. The CDR3 nucleotides read TGCGCCAGCAGCCAAGGGCCGGGGCGGACGAACACTGAAGCTTTCTTT. Its protein product is CASSQGPGRTNTEAFF.

As DNA, the CDR3 is TGTGCCAGCAGCATTAGCGGGGGGGACCACACAGATACGCAGTATTTT. It codes for CASSISGGDHTDTQYF. V usage is TRBV7-8 and J usage is TRBJ2-3; 11 positions match TRBD2. The CDR3 totals 16 residues. Germline trimming cut 5 bases from V and 2 bases from J; bases unmatched to any gene: 6. The V gene's germline CDR1 is SGHVS and CDR2 FQNEAQ.

The genes are TRBV6-1 and TRBJ2-1; 10 bases match TRBD1. Germline CDR1 MNHNS, CDR2 SASEGT. The junction had 11 bases not matched to a gene; V was cut back by 6 bases and J by 3 bases. This CDR3 contains 17 residues. In DNA form, the CDR3 reads TGTGCCAGCAGCCTTACCGGGACAGGGGATCTCTACAATGAGCAGTTCTTC. Protein sequence: CASSLTGTGDLYNEQFF.

The genes are TRBV7-9 and TRBJ2-2; D ambiguous. CDR3 length: 13 residues. V shed 4 bases and J shed 5 bases, with 8 bases lying between them. Germline CDR1 SEHNR, CDR2 FQNEAQ (reference sequence). The CDR3: CASSWLGTGELFF. The CDR3 coding sequence is TGTGCCAGCAGCTGGTTGGGGACCGGGGAGCTGTTTTTT.